This T cell receptor (beta chain) was captured by sequencing in a study of vaccination and CD4 T cells after COVID-19. For the study at large: Convalescent donors: six male, four female; seven Caucasian, two Asian, one multiracial, two Hispanic. Post-vaccine sample collection happened at a median of roughly 72 days after dose two, ranging 14 to 241.

Worth noting for this clonotype: The antigen is undetermined.

Sequencing of DNA taken from cultured CD4+ T cells relied on the Oncomine TCR Beta short-read assay. Genomic DNA was isolated from cultured CD4+ T cells. TCRdb re-derived calls from the PCR reads in MiXCR, one entry per CDR3 protein. There are about 7,000 distinct CDR3 sequences in the sample; 43% occur only once, and 25% lies in the top ten. Treatment in this sample: roughly ten-day PBMC culture with coronavirus spike peptide pools or control peptides (ViraFEST assay). CD4+ T lymphocytes from the unexposed donor were collected before the COVID-19 pandemic (2011-2018). This receptor was identified in a human donor in good health. The sequencing input was CD4+ T cells from blood, cultured in vitro.

Here the CDR3 reads CASSFSGLSTDTQYF. CDR3 nucleotide sequence: TGTGCCAGCAGCTTCAGCGGGCTGAGCACAGATACGCAGTATTTT. The chain carries TRBV7-9 and TRBJ2-3; tentatively, D is TRBD2 (6 bases). Trimming removed 3 bases at V and 0 bases at J, with 10 bases between. Germline CDR1 and CDR2: SEHNR and FQNEAQ (reference sequence). The CDR3 sequence is 15 residues long.